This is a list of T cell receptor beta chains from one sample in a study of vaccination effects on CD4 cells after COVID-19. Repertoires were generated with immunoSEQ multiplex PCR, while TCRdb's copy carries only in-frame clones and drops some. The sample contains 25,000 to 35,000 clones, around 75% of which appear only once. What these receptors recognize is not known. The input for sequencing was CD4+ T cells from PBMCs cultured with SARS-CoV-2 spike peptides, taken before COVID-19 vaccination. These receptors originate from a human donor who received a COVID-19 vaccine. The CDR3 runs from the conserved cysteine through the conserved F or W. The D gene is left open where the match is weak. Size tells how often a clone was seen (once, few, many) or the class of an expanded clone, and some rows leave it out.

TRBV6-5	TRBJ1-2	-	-	CASSQSAGPYGYTF	TGTGCCAGCAGCCAATCTGCAGGACCGTATGGCTACACCTTC
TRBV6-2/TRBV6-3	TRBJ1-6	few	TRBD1	CASSYSTGSSPLHF	TGTGCCAGCAGTTACTCGACAGGGAGTTCACCCCTCCACTTT
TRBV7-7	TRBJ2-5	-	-	CASSPIGDRRKETQYF	TGTGCTAGCAGTCCGATTGGGGATAGACGGAAAGAGACCCAGTACTTC
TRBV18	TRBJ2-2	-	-	CASSPRPGPGELFF	TGTGCCAGCTCACCTCGGCCTGGTCCCGGGGAGCTGTTTTTT
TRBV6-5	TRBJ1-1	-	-	CASSLRGSEAFF	TGTGCCAGCAGCTTAAGGGGGTCTGAAGCTTTCTTT
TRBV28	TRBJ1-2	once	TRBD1	CASSFLQGGYTF	TGTGCCAGCAGTTTCTTACAGGGGGGCTACACCTTC
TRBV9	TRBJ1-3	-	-	CASSTPLGNTIYF	TGTGCCAGCAGCACACCACTTGGAAACACCATATATTTT
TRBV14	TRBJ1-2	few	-	CASSQAPTGGYTF	TGTGCCAGCAGCCAAGCCCCGACGGGTGGCTACACCTTC
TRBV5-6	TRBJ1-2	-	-	CASSNPTGPYGYTF	TGTGCCAGCAGCAACCCCACAGGGCCCTATGGCTACACCTTC
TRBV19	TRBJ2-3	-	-	CASSTSRGRGTQYF	TGTGCCAGTAGCACCTCGAGGGGCAGAGGTACGCAGTATTTT
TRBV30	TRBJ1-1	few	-	CAWSVRGGHTEAFF	TGTGCCTGGAGTGTACGGGGGGGGCACACTGAAGCTTTCTTT
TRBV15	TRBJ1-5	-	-	CATSNRVGQPQHF	TGTGCCACCAGCAACAGGGTAGGTCAGCCCCAGCATTTT
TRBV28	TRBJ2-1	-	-	CASSLTRLEGVKNEQFF	TGTGCCAGCAGTTTAACCCGTTTGGAAGGGGTTAAGAATGAGCAGTTCTTC
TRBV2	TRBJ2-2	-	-	CASSEVDRETGELFF	TGTGCCAGCAGTGAAGTGGACCGGGAAACCGGGGAGCTGTTTTTT
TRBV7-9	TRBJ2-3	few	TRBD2	CASSLVSGGGDTQYF	TGTGCCAGCAGCTTAGTTAGCGGGGGGGGTGATACGCAGTATTTT
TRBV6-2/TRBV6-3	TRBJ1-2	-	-	CASSFRTSLMVRHGYTF	TGTGCCAGCAGTTTTAGGACAAGCCTTATGGTGCGTCATGGCTACACCTTC
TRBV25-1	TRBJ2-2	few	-	CASSEQNGELFF	TGTGCCAGCAGTGAACAAAACGGGGAGCTGTTTTTT
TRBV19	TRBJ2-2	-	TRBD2	CASSPRGGISSGELFF	TGTGCCAGTAGTCCCCGGGGAGGGATATCATCCGGGGAGCTGTTTTTT
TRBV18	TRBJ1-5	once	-	CASSPGSASGQPQHF	TGTGCCAGCTCACCAGGCAGTGCGAGTGGTCAGCCCCAGCATTTT
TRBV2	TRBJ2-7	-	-	CASRDGTGTYEQYF	TGTGCCAGCAGAGACGGGACGGGAACCTACGAGCAGTACTTC
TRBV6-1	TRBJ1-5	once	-	CASSEVGGAAQQPQHF	TGTGCCAGCAGTGAAGTGGGGGGCGCGGCCCAACAGCCCCAGCATTTT
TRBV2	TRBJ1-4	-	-	CASRSGMREEKLFF	TGTGCCAGCAGATCGGGGATGCGGGAAGAAAAACTGTTTTTT
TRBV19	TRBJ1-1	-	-	CASSIPDLRGDTEAFF	TGTGCCAGTAGTATACCGGACTTGAGGGGGGACACTGAAGCTTTCTTT
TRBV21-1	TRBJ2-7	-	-	CASSNPGENEQYF	TGTGCCAGCAGCAACCCCGGGGAAAACGAGCAGTACTTC
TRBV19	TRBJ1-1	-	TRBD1	CASSERGLSSSTEAFF	TGTGCCAGTAGTGAAAGGGGGCTAAGCAGTTCCACTGAAGCTTTCTTT
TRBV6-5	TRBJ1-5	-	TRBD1	CASSSRTGGRNQPQHF	TGTGCCAGCAGTTCGCGGACAGGTGGGCGGAATCAGCCCCAGCATTTT
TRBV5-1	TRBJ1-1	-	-	CASSLGSIGPATEAFF	TGCGCCAGCAGCCTGGGGTCGATCGGACCAGCCACTGAAGCTTTCTTT
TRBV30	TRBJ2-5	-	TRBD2	CAWRGLGVQETQYF	TGTGCCTGGAGAGGACTAGGGGTCCAAGAGACCCAGTACTTC
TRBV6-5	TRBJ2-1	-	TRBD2	CASSTSGTSYNEQFF	TGTGCCAGCTCCACTAGCGGGACCTCCTACAATGAGCAGTTCTTC
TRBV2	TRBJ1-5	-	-	CASTNTGHSNQPQHF	TGTGCCAGCACTAATACAGGGCATAGCAATCAGCCCCAGCATTTT
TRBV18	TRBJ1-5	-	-	CASSPSGQAPAQHF	TGTGCCAGCTCACCCTCCGGGCAAGCCCCAGCCCAGCATTTT
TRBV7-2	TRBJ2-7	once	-	CASSFRPGDYEQYF	TGTGCCAGCAGCTTTCGGCCTGGGGACTACGAGCAGTACTTC
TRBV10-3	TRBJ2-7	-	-	CAISGSLETYEQYF	TGTGCCATCAGTGGTTCTCTGGAAACCTACGAGCAGTACTTC
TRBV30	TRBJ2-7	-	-	CAWSPGREQYF	TGTGCCTGGAGTCCCGGGCGGGAGCAGTACTTC
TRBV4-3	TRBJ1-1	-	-	CASSQTPAGGTEAFF	TGCGCCAGCAGCCAAACACCGGCAGGAGGGACTGAAGCTTTCTTT
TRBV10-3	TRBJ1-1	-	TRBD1	CAINPTGGMDEAFF	TGTGCCATCAACCCGACAGGGGGTATGGATGAAGCTTTCTTT
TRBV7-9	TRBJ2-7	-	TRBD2	CASSLSSGTTTSYEQYF	TGTGCCAGCAGCTTATCTTCCGGGACTACCACCTCCTACGAGCAGTACTTC
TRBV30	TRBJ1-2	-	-	CAWSVSPTYGYTF	TGTGCCTGGAGTGTATCCCCGACCTATGGCTACACCTTC
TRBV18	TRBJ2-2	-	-	CASSPTTAPSNTGELFF	TGTGCCAGCTCACCGACGACAGCCCCTTCGAACACCGGGGAGCTGTTTTTT
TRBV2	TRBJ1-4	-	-	CASSEALGRNEKLFF	TGTGCCAGCAGTGAAGCGCTTGGGCGTAATGAAAAACTGTTTTTT
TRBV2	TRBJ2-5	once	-	CASTPLSARFQETQYF	TGTGCCAGCACCCCCTTGTCGGCCAGGTTCCAAGAGACCCAGTACTTC
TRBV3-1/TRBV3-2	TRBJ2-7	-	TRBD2	CASSQDRLAGGSEQYF	TGTGCCAGCAGCCAAGATAGGCTAGCGGGAGGGAGTGAGCAGTACTTC
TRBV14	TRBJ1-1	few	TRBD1	CASSRSQGAGRTEAFF	TGTGCCAGCAGCCGTTCCCAGGGGGCCGGCAGGACTGAAGCTTTCTTT
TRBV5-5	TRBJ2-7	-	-	CASSLGQGRYEQYF	TGTGCCAGCAGCTTGGGGCAGGGCCGCTACGAGCAGTACTTC
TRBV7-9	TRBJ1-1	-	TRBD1	CASSQGGGTEAFF	TGTGCCAGCAGCCAGGGGGGAGGCACTGAAGCTTTCTTT
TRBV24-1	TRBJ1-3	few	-	CLSTSLNRRWRAGNTIYF	TGTTTATCCACCAGTTTGAATCGTAGGTGGAGGGCCGGAAACACCATATATTTT
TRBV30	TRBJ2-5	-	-	CAFNKGGAETQYF	TGTGCCTTCAACAAGGGGGGGGCGGAGACCCAGTACTTC